Listed below are T cell receptor beta chains from one sample, sequenced in a study of T cells in Graves' hyperthyroidism and ophthalmopathy. TCRdb ran MiXCR on the multiplex PCR reads and lists one entry per CDR3 protein. The sample shows some 460,000 distinct CDR3 sequences, roughly 14% of them seen only once. What was sequenced was blood. These TCRs come from a woman aged 18-30 years with Graves' hyperthyroidism. Both conserved end residues are part of each CDR3. The order of the fields is clone size, V gene, J gene, D gene, CDR3 DNA, CDR3 protein. A D gene is named only where the DNA matches it firmly. Expanded clones are given a class, and other clones once, few, many or no size at all.

>NA|TRBV4-1|TRBJ1-1|TRBD1
TGCGCCAGCAGACCACGAGGGGGCCGTGAAGCTTTCTTT
CASRPRGGREAFF
>NA|TRBV27|TRBJ1-4|NA
TGTGCCAGCGGAGCCTCGGGGGCCAATGAAAAACTGTTTTTT
CASGASGANEKLFF
>many|TRBV12-5|TRBJ1-5|NA
TGTGCTAGTGGTTTGGTACGAATGGGGGGGCGGTCGGCTCAGCCCCAGCATTTT
CASGLVRMGGRSAQPQHF
>many|TRBV2|TRBJ1-5|NA
TGTGCCAGCAGAGCGGGACGCTCGAGCAATCAGCCCCAGCATTTT
CASRAGRSSNQPQHF
>few|TRBV5-1|TRBJ2-3|NA
TGCGCCAACTGGTGGGGCGGGGACACAGATACGCAGTATTTT
CANWWGGDTDTQYF
>many|TRBV7-9|TRBJ1-2|NA
TGTGCCAGCAGCTCGAGCGGGGCAGGGCTCAACTATGGCTACACCTTC
CASSSSGAGLNYGYTF
>NA|TRBV7-6|TRBJ2-5|TRBD1
TGTGCCAGCAGCTATAGTCATACAGGGGTGGAGACCCAGTACTTC
CASSYSHTGVETQYF
>many|TRBV3-1|TRBJ2-7|TRBD2
TGTGCCAGCAGCCAGGGACTAGCGGGACCTCGCGAGCAGTACTTC
CASSQGLAGPREQYF
>many|TRBV20-1|TRBJ2-1|NA
TGCAGTGCTAGAGACGCGCGGAGCTCCTACAATGAGCAGTTCTTC
CSARDARSSYNEQFF
>few|TRBV10-3|TRBJ1-3|NA
TGTGCCATCAGTGGATCATCCGGGGCGGCCGGAAACACCATATATTTT
CAISGSSGAAGNTIYF
>few|TRBV15|TRBJ1-5|NA
TGTGCCACCGGGGGGAGGCGAAGCAATCAGCCCCAGCATTTT
CATGGRRSNQPQHF
>many|TRBV7-8|TRBJ1-5|TRBD1
TGTGCCAGCAGACTCGGGACAGCTACCAATCAGCCCCAGCATTTT
CASRLGTATNQPQHF
>many|TRBV7-8|TRBJ2-1|NA
TGTGCCAGCAGCTTATCACCGGGACGGAAGCGGAATGAGCAGTTCTTC
CASSLSPGRKRNEQFF
>few|TRBV15|TRBJ1-6|NA
TGTGCCACCAGCAGAGCCCTCCACAAGTCCAATTCGGCCCTCCACTTT
CATSRALHKSNSALHF
>many|TRBV6-1|TRBJ2-7|TRBD2
TGTGCCAGCAGTGAAGGTAGCGGGGGCTCCTACGAGCAGTACTTC
CASSEGSGGSYEQYF
>NA|TRBV2|TRBJ1-1|NA
TGTGCCAGCAAGGGAAATGAGGGGGCTGAAGCTTTCTTT
CASKGNEGAEAFF
>few|TRBV9|TRBJ2-3|NA
TGTGCCAGCGGAGTTTCGGGTCGCACAGATACGCAGTATTTT
CASGVSGRTDTQYF
>many|TRBV5-5|TRBJ1-5|NA
TGTGCCAGCAGCTTACAGGTACATCAGCCCCAGCATTTT
CASSLQVHQPQHF
>few|TRBV3-1|TRBJ2-2|TRBD2
TGTGCCAGCAGCCAAGGTCGAAGCGGGGACACCGGGGAGCTGTTTTTT
CASSQGRSGDTGELFF
>NA|TRBV6-1|TRBJ2-5|NA
TGTGCCAGCAGTGTTAACAGGGAGTACCAAGAGACCCAGTACTTC
CASSVNREYQETQYF
>many|TRBV29-1|TRBJ2-5|TRBD2
TGCAGCACAATCCAACGCCTAGCGGGAGAGCGAGAGACCCAGTACTTC
CSTIQRLAGERETQYF
>many|TRBV12-3/TRBV12-4|TRBJ2-7|NA
TGTGCCAGCAGTTTAGACAGGGCTGGGGAGCAGTACTTC
CASSLDRAGEQYF